The next 26 T cell receptor beta chains were all read from a single sample in a study of Graves' ophthalmopathy and Graves' hyperthyroidism. Scientists amplified the TCR beta CDR3 regions from RNA transcripts. HTBI-primed first-round RT-PCR preceded second-round multiplex PCR. TCRdb itself ran the multiplex PCR reads through MiXCR, one entry per CDR3 protein. The sample yields hundreds of thousands of distinct CDR3 sequences, around 14% seen once. Sequences were obtained from blood. The receptor source for this set is a woman aged 25 to 39 with Graves' ophthalmopathy.

This clonotype was counted many times. This sequence joins TRBV7-8 and TRBJ2-7; 7 bases match TRBD1. Germline trimming cut 5 bases from V and 3 bases from J; bases unmatched to any gene: 7. Germline V gene lookup returns CDR1 SGHVS and CDR2 FQNEAQ. CDR3 length equals 14 residues. The CDR3 spells CASSQSRDSYEQYF. In DNA form, the CDR3 reads TGTGCCAGCAGCCAGAGCCGGGACAGCTACGAGCAGTACTTC.

This clonotype was seen a handful of times. The rearrangement joins TRBV6-1 to TRBJ1-1, with TRBD1 matching 7 bases. The V gene's germline CDR1 is MNHNS and CDR2 SASEGT. V trimming: 3 bases; J trimming: 7 bases; junction bases outside the gene matches: 2. The CDR3 is made up of 12 amino acids. CDR3 amino acids: CASSEDRFEAFF. The CDR3 DNA sequence: TGTGCCAGCAGTGAGGACAGGTTTGAAGCTTTCTTT.

The chain links TRBV11-2 to TRBJ2-2; TRBD2 agrees at 8 bases. Germline V CDR1 and CDR2: SGHAT, FQNNGV. The V segment lost 4 bases and the J segment 6 bases; nucleotides outside the gene matches: 7. The CDR3 covers 15 residues. DNA of the CDR3: TGTGCCAGCAGCTCAAGGAGCGGGAGTGCCGGGGAGCTGTTTTTT. It encodes CASSSRSGSAGELFF.

V usage is TRBV28 and J usage is TRBJ2-7; 10 nucleotides align to TRBD2. The CDR3 extends over 12 amino acids. The junction had 2 bases not matched to a gene; V was cut back by 6 bases and J by 6 bases. The germline gives CDR1 MDHEN, CDR2 SYDVKM. In nucleotides, the CDR3 is TGTGCCAGCAGCACTAGCGGGGCCGAGCAGTACTTC. Protein sequence: CASSTSGAEQYF.

There are a few counts of this clonotype. The chain joins TRBV20-1 to TRBJ2-7; no firm D call. The V gene's germline CDR1 is DFQATT and CDR2 SNEGSKA (reference sequence). The CDR3 contains 14 residues. The V and J ends lost 6 bases and 2 bases respectively, with 17 bases between them. The DNA for the CDR3 is TGCAGTGCCCGAATCCGGGCACGGCCCTACGAGCAGTACTTC. This translates into CSARIRARPYEQYF.

This clonotype was seen at least ten times. The chain uses TRBV7-9 and TRBJ2-5, with D tentatively TRBD2 (6 bases). The germline V gene has CDR1 SEHNR and CDR2 FQNEAQ (reference sequence). This CDR3 region has 16 residues. V dropped 5 bases and J dropped 4 bases, with 20 bases sitting between them. The CDR3 loop is CASSEPDGGGGETQYF. The CDR3 region has the DNA TGTGCCAGCAGCGAGCCAGATGGGGGAGGAGGAGAGACCCAGTACTTC.

This clonotype came up many times. The chain recombines TRBV11-3 with TRBJ1-1; D may be TRBD1 (5 bases). This CDR3 is 16 amino acids long. Per the germline V gene, CDR1 is SGHNT and CDR2 is YENEEA. V lost 7 bases, J lost 1 base, and 19 bases lay in between. The CDR3 protein is CASTLGSTGANTEAFF. As DNA, the CDR3 is TGTGCCAGCACGCTAGGTTCTACAGGAGCGAACACTGAAGCTTTCTTT.

This clonotype showed up many times. This chain joins TRBV11-1 and TRBJ2-2, with TRBD1 identical over 10 bases. CDR3 length: 16 amino acids. The V gene's germline CDR1 is SGHAT and CDR2 FQDESV (reference sequence). Unmatched junction bases numbered 11, after V lost 9 bases and J lost 4 bases. The CDR3 sequence: CASTRDRGSGTGELFF. The CDR3 DNA is TGTGCCAGTACCCGGGACAGGGGCAGTGGCACCGGGGAGCTGTTTTTT.

This clonotype was found many times. The genes are TRBV29-1 and TRBJ1-2; possibly TRBD1 for D (6 bases). This CDR3 region has 16 residues. Trimming left V 1 base short and J 3 bases short, with 18 bases between. CDR1 and CDR2 from the germline V gene are SQVTM and ANQGSEA. The CDR3: CSVEARDQGRDYGYTF. CDR3 nucleotide sequence: TGCAGCGTTGAAGCGCGGGACCAGGGGAGGGACTATGGCTACACCTTC.

The chain links TRBV30 to TRBJ1-3, with D possibly being TRBD1 (6 bases). Trimming pared 0 bases from V and 6 bases from J, leaving 12 bases between. This CDR3 is built from 14 residues. Germline V gene sequence: CDR1 GTSNPN, CDR2 SVGIG (reference sequence). The CDR3 sequence is CAWSVGGSENTIYF. The DNA for the CDR3 is TGTGCCTGGAGTGTAGGGGGATCAGAAAACACCATATATTTT.

This clonotype occurred many times. The V gene is TRBV12-3 or TRBV12-4, the J gene TRBJ2-4, with 7 nucleotides matching TRBD1. The CDR3 has 13 residues. V lost 6 bases and J lost 8; bases outside the gene matches: 7. The CDR3 loop is CASSPTGLDIQYF. The CDR3 coding sequence is TGTGCCAGCAGCCCGACAGGGCTAGACATTCAGTACTTC.

This clonotype was counted ten times or more. V usage is TRBV28 and J usage is TRBJ1-2, with D perhaps matching TRBD1 (6 bases). The germline V gene encodes CDR1 MDHEN and CDR2 SYDVKM. The CDR3 covers 12 residues. V was pared by 6 bases and J by 5 bases, with 10 bases between. CDR3 coding DNA: TGTGCCAGCAGGTCCGGGACATATGGCTACACCTTC. Translated, it gives CASRSGTYGYTF.

Regarding this clonotype: A single base separates this from a much larger clone, so it may be a read error. Since no conserved phenylalanine or tryptophan closes the CDR3, a read error is the likely cause. The rearrangement links TRBV9 to TRBJ2-7; a possible D gene is TRBD1 (5 bases). Germline V gene lookup returns CDR1 SGDLS and CDR2 YYNGEE. The V end lost 0 bases, the J end lost 6 bases, and 10 bases lay between the germline ends. CDR3 length equals 13 residues. The CDR3: CASSVEGTGEQYY. The CDR3, as DNA: TGTGCCAGCAGCGTAGAGGGTACAGGCGAGCAGTACTAC.

This clonotype occurred many times. The J gene is TRBJ1-2, the V gene TRBV15; D gene unclear. This CDR3 spans 13 amino acids. Per germline, CDR1 LNHNV and CDR2 YYDKDF (reference sequence). V lost 4 bases and J 7 bases, leaving 13 bases between the germline ends. The CDR3 nucleotides read TGTGCCACCAGCACCAACGGACGGGGTGGCTACACCTTC. Protein: CATSTNGRGGYTF. The full variable domain, in which reference TRBV15 and TRBJ1-2 provide the parts outside the CDR3, is DAMVIQNPRYQVTQFGKPVTLSCSQTLNHNVMYWYQQKSSQAPKLLFHYYDKDFNNEADTPDNFQSRRPNTSFCFLDIRSPGLGDTAMYLCATSTNGRGGYTFGSGTRLTVV.

There are many counts of this clonotype. CDR3 sequence reads: CASGGRREAGELFF. The CDR3 DNA reads as TGTGCTAGTGGGGGTCGGCGGGAGGCCGGGGAGCTGTTTTTT. This chain joins TRBV12-5 and TRBJ2-2; 8 bases fit TRBD2. Looked up from germline, CDR1 is LGHNT and CDR2 is FRNRAP. CDR3 size: 14 residues. V lost 6 bases to trimming and J lost 6 bases; unmatched junction nucleotides: 6.

The rearrangement uses TRBV4-1 and TRBJ2-7, with 9 bases identical to TRBD1. The CDR3 is 15 residues long. J gave up 1 base and V 3 bases, and 4 bases lay outside the gene matches. Germline V gene data show CDR1 as MGHRA and CDR2 as YSYEKL. As DNA, the CDR3 is TGCGCCAGCAGCCAGAAACAGGGGGCATCCTACGAGCAGTACTTC. Translated, it gives CASSQKQGASYEQYF.

The chain is built from TRBV6-5 and TRBJ2-1, with TRBD2 matching 14 bases. Germline CDR1 is MNHEY and CDR2 is SVGAGI. The CDR3 is 19 residues long. The V segment lost 4 bases and the J segment 3 bases; nucleotides outside the gene matches: 11. The CDR3 region has the DNA TGTGCCAGCAGTTCTCGTCCGGGACTAGCGGGAGTATTCTACAATGAGCAGTTCTTC. This encodes CASSSRPGLAGVFYNEQFF.

V usage is TRBV28 and J usage is TRBJ1-6; D may be TRBD1 (5 bases). The CDR3 length is 18 residues. The V end was cut by 3 bases, the J end by 1 base, with 16 bases between. CDR1 MDHEN and CDR2 SYDVKM come from the germline V gene. The CDR3 loop is CASSLGTLRGSYNSPLHF. Written as DNA, the CDR3 is TGTGCCAGCAGTTTGGGGACTCTTCGGGGGTCCTATAATTCACCCCTCCACTTT.

This clonotype was seen at least ten times. V gene TRBV29-1 combines with J gene TRBJ1-6, with a possible D match to TRBD1 (5 bases). V lost 6 bases and J lost 8, with 11 bases in between. CDR1 and CDR2 (germline): SQVTM, ANQGSEA. The CDR3 is 12 amino acids. CDR3 residues: CSVGTSYSPLHF. The CDR3 DNA reads TGCAGCGTCGGGACGTCGTATTCACCCCTCCACTTT.

This clonotype was picked up many times. This rearrangement joins TRBV5-1 to TRBJ1-1, with D maybe TRBD1 (5 bases). In germline, CDR1 is SGHRS, CDR2 YFSETQ. The CDR3 contains 16 residues. V was trimmed by 4 bases and J by 3 bases, leaving 19 bases between them. The CDR3 region is CASSPQGKGGDTEAFF. The CDR3 DNA reads as TGCGCCAGCAGCCCGCAGGGTAAAGGAGGGGACACTGAAGCTTTCTTT.

This clonotype has ten or more counts. The V gene is TRBV7-2, the J gene TRBJ2-5; D not resolved. This CDR3 is 17 amino acids long. V was cut by 2 bases and J by 0 bases, with 16 bases left in between. Germline V lookup: CDR1 SGHTA, CDR2 FQGNSA. The CDR3 sequence is CASSLTVRLGYQETQYF. The CDR3 DNA reads TGTGCCAGCAGCTTAACTGTGAGGTTGGGATACCAAGAGACCCAGTACTTC.

This clonotype appeared many times. The chain employs TRBV28 and TRBJ1-2; TRBD1 aligns across 7 bases. Unmatched junction bases numbered 8, after V lost 6 bases and J lost 4 bases. This CDR3 has 14 amino acids. Germline-derived CDR1 and CDR2 are MDHEN and SYDVKM. The CDR3 reads CASRSQQGTYGYTF. In DNA, the CDR3 is TGTGCCAGCAGGTCACAACAGGGGACCTATGGCTACACCTTC.

This clonotype was recorded a few times. The chain has TRBV5-1 and TRBJ1-5; D may be TRBD1 (5 bases). This CDR3 spans 17 amino acids. Germline V gene sequence: CDR1 SGHRS, CDR2 YFSETQ. V lost 5 bases and J lost 0, with 18 bases in between. The CDR3 region has the DNA TGCGCCAGCAGTCCGGGGCAGGGCATTAATAGCAATCAGCCCCAGCATTTT. Amino acids: CASSPGQGINSNQPQHF. The full variable domain, with the rest looked up from reference TRBV5-1 and TRBJ1-5, is KAGVTQTPRYLIKTRGQQVTLSCSPISGHRSVSWYQQTPGQGLQFLFEYFSETQRNKGNFPGRFSGRQFSNSRSEMNVSTLELGDSALYLCASSPGQGINSNQPQHFGDGTRLSIL.

At least ten counts were recorded for this clonotype. V usage is TRBV6-5 and J usage is TRBJ2-7; TRBD1 agrees at 8 bases. V lost 1 base to trimming and J lost 2 bases; unmatched junction nucleotides: 4. CDR3 length: 15 amino acids. CDR1 is MNHEY, CDR2 SVGAGI, per germline. CDR3 DNA sequence: TGTGCCAGCAGTTACTGGGGACAGGCTACCTACGAGCAGTACTTC. It specifies CASSYWGQATYEQYF.

This clonotype was picked up many times. The J gene is TRBJ2-7, the V gene TRBV6-5; no clear D. V lost 0 bases, J lost 6 bases, and 9 bases lay in between. The CDR3 contains 13 residues. Germline lookup yields CDR1 MNHEY and CDR2 SVGAGI. The CDR3 DNA reads as TGTGCCAGCAGTTACTCCGCCGGCGGCGAGCAGTACTTC. Translation: CASSYSAGGEQYF.

This clonotype was picked up a small number of times. This chain connects TRBV5-1 to TRBJ2-7; 10 nucleotides align to TRBD1. The CDR3 contains 15 residues. Trimming removed 0 bases from V and 5 bases from J; junction bases left unmatched: 5. Germline CDR1 and CDR2: SGHRS and YFSETQ. Here the CDR3 reads CASSLESTGGNEQYF. The DNA for the CDR3 is TGCGCCAGCAGCTTGGAATCGACAGGGGGCAACGAGCAGTACTTC.